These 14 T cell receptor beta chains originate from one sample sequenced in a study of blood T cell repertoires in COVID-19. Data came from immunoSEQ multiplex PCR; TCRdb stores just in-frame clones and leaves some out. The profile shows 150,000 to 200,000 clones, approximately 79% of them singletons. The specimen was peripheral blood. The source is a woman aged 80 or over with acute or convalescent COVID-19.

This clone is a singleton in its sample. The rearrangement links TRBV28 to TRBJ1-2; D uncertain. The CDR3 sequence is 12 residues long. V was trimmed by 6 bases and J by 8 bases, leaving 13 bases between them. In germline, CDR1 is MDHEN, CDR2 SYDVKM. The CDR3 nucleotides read TGTGCCAGCAGCCTTCGAACGGAGGGCTACACCTTC. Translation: CASSLRTEGYTF.

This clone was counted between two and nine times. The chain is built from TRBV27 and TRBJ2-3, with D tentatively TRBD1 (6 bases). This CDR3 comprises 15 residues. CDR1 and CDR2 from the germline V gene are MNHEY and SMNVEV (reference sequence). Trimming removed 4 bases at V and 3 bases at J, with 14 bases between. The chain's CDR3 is CASSSYRERTDTQYF. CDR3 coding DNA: TGTGCCAGCAGTTCATACAGGGAGAGGACAGATACGCAGTATTTT.

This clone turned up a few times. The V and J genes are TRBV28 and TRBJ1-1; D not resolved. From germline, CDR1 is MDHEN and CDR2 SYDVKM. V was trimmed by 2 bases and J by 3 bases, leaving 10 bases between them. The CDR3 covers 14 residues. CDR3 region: CASSLATMYTEAFF. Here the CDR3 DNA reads TGTGCCAGCAGTTTAGCCACTATGTACACTGAAGCTTTCTTT.

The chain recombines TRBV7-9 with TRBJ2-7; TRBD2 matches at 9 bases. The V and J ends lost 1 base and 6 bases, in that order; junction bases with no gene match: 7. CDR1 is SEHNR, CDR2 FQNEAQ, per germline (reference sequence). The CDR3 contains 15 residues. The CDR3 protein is CASSLGAREGREQYF. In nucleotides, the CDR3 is TGTGCCAGCAGCTTAGGGGCGCGGGAGGGCCGCGAGCAGTACTTC.

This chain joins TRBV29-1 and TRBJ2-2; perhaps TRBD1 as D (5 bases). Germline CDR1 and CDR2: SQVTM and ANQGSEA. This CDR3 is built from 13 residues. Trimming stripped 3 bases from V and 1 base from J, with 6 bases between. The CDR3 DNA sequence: TGCAGCGTTGAGGGGCTGAACACCGGGGAGCTGTTTTTT. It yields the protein CSVEGLNTGELFF.

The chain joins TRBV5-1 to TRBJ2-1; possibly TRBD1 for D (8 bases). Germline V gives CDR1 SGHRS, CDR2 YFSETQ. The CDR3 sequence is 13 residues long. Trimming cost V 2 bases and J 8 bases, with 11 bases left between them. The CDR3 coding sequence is TGCGCCAGCAGCTTAACAGGGGGGGATGAGCAGTTCTTC. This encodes CASSLTGGDEQFF.

Written as DNA, the CDR3 is TGTGCCAGTAGTTCGAGTCCACAGGGGAACACTGAAGCTTTCTTT. Translating gives CASSSSPQGNTEAFF. The chain is built from TRBV19 and TRBJ1-1; weak D call: TRBD1 (6 bases). V gave up 5 bases and J gave up 1 base, with 14 bases separating them. The CDR3 is made up of 15 amino acids. Germline V lookup: CDR1 LNHDA, CDR2 SQIVND (reference sequence).

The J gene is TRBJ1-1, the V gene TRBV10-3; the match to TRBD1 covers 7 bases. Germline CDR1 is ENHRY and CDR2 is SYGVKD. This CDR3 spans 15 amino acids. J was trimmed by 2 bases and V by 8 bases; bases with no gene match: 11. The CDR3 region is CAIRREDRTNTEAFF. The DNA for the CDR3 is TGTGCCATCCGCAGGGAGGACAGGACTAACACTGAAGCTTTCTTT.

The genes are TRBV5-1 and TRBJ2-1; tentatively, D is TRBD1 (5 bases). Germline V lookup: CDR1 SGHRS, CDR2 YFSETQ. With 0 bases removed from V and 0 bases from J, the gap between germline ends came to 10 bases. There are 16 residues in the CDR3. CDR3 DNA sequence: TGCGCCAGCAGCTTGGCAGGGAAAATCTCCTACAATGAGCAGTTCTTC. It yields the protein CASSLAGKISYNEQFF.

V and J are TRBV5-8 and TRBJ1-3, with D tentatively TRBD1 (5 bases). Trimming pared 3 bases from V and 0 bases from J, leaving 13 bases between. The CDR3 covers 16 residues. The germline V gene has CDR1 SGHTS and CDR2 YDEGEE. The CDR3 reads CASSSQDRSSGNTIYF. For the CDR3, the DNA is TGTGCCAGCAGCTCGCAAGACAGAAGCTCTGGAAACACCATATATTTT.

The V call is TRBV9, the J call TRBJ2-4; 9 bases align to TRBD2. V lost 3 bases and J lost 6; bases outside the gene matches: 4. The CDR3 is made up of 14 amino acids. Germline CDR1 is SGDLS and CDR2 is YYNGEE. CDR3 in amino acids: CASSAGTSRNIQYF. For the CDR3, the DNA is TGTGCCAGCAGCGCCGGGACTAGCAGAAACATTCAGTACTTC. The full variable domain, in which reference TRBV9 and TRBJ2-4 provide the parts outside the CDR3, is DSGVTQTPKHLITATGQRVTLRCSPRSGDLSVYWYQQSLDQGLQFLIQYYNGEERAKGNILERFSAQQFPDLHSELNLSSLELGDSALYFCASSAGTSRNIQYFGAGTRLSVL.

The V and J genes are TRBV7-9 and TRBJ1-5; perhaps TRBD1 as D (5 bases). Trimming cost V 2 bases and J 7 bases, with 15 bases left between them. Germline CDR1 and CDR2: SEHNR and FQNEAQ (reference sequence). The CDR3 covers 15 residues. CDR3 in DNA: TGTGCCAGCAGCTTATATTCCGGGGGAGACCAGCCCCAGCATTTT. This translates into CASSLYSGGDQPQHF. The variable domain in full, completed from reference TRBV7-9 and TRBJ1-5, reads DTGVSQNPRHKITKRGQNVTFRCDPISEHNRLYWYRQTLGQGPEFLTYFQNEAQLEKSRLLSDRFSAERPKGSFSTLEIQRTEQGDSAMYLCASSLYSGGDQPQHFGDGTRLSIL.

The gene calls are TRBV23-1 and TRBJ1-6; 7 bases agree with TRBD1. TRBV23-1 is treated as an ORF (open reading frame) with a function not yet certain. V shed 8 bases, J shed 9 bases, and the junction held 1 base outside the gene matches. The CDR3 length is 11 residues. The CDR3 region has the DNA TGCGCCAGCCAGGGGGTTTCACCCCTCCACTTT. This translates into CASQGVSPLHF.

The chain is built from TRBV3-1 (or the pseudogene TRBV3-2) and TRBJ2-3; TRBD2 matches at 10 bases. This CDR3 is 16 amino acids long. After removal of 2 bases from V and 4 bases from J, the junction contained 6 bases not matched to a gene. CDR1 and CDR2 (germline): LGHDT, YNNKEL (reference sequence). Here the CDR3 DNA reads TGTGCCAGCAGCCAACCAGCTAGCGGGAGTGCAGATACGCAGTATTTT. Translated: CASSQPASGSADTQYF.